The clone carrying this T cell receptor (beta chain) was picked up many times. Its matching antigen is unknown. Full-length variable regions came from constant-region reverse primers plus semi-nested Nested Universal Primer A PCR. TCRdb used MiXCR to reprocess the 5' RACE reads, holding one entry per CDR3 protein. The sample consists of approximately 40,000 distinct CDR3 sequences, roughly a fifth of them appearing once. Treg sorting used a CD4+CD25+CD127-/low gate. Overall study findings and caveats: Tumor Treg TCRs overlapped most with tumor naive CD4+ cells.

Germline V gene sequence: CDR1 SGHKS, CDR2 YYEKEE (reference sequence). CDR3 length equals 15 residues. V lost 4 bases to trimming and J lost 5 bases; unmatched junction nucleotides: 8. Sequenced: Tregs sorted from blood. The sequence came from a female donor with breast cancer. The genes are TRBV5-5 and TRBJ1-1; 10 nucleotides line up with TRBD1. As DNA, the CDR3 is TGTGCCAGCAGCCCGTGGACAGGGGGATCGACTGAAGCTTTCTTT. This encodes CASSPWTGGSTEAFF.